This is a list of T cell receptor beta chains from one sample in a study of T cells in Graves' hyperthyroidism and ophthalmopathy. TCRdb reanalysed the multiplex PCR reads using MiXCR and keeps one entry per CDR3 protein. Seen here are around 520,000 distinct CDR3 sequences, 14% observed once, and the top ten hold 11% to 15%. Sequencing used blood. These receptors were collected from a woman between 40 and 55 years old with Graves' hyperthyroidism. CDR3s include the opening cysteine and the closing phenylalanine or tryptophan. The order of the fields is clone size, J gene, D gene, V gene, CDR3 protein, CDR3 DNA. A D gene is named only where the DNA matches it firmly. Only part of the rows carry a size: once, few, many, or a class if the clone is expanded.

few	TRBJ2-3	NA	TRBV7-9	CASSLAVLGPSTDTQYF	TGTGCCAGCAGCTTAGCGGTCTTAGGACCTAGCACAGATACGCAGTATTTT
once	TRBJ2-7	NA	TRBV12-3/TRBV12-4	CASSLAGKAQYEQYF	TGTGCCAGCAGTTTGGCAGGTAAAGCGCAATACGAGCAGTACTTC
many	TRBJ2-3	TRBD2	TRBV28	CASSKIQTSGRASTDTQYF	TGTGCCAGCAGCAAGATTCAAACTAGCGGGAGAGCAAGCACAGATACGCAGTATTTT
few	TRBJ2-5	NA	TRBV24-1	CATSDPTARGETQYF	TGTGCCACCAGTGATCCAACGGCCAGGGGAGAGACCCAGTACTTC
NA	TRBJ2-5	TRBD2	TRBV12-3/TRBV12-4	CASSPPSAGGEETQYF	TGTGCCAGCAGCCCCCCGTCGGCGGGAGGGGAAGAGACCCAGTACTTC
NA	TRBJ2-3	TRBD2	TRBV7-9	CASSLVASGQSTDTQYF	TGTGCCAGCAGCTTAGTGGCTAGCGGGCAGAGCACAGATACGCAGTATTTT
NA	TRBJ2-7	TRBD2	TRBV4-1	CASSETSGRSSYEQYF	TGCGCCAGCAGCGAGACTAGCGGGAGGAGTTCCTACGAGCAGTACTTC
many	TRBJ2-1	TRBD2	TRBV3-1	CASSQDSRTSGRFYNEQFF	TGTGCCAGCAGCCAAGATAGTCGGACTAGCGGGAGGTTCTACAATGAGCAGTTCTTC
few	TRBJ2-1	NA	TRBV20-1	CSAWNPTCHEQFF	TGCAGTGCATGGAACCCGACTTGCCATGAGCAGTTCTTC
NA	TRBJ1-5	NA	TRBV5-1	CASKDSGEDQPQHF	TGCGCCAGTAAGGACAGCGGGGAAGATCAGCCCCAGCATTTT
many	TRBJ2-5	TRBD1	TRBV11-1	CASTPSPGGMVETQYF	TGTGCCAGCACCCCATCTCCAGGGGGCATGGTGGAGACCCAGTACTTC
many	TRBJ2-1	NA	TRBV12-3/TRBV12-4	CASSLAAPPYNEQFF	TGTGCCAGCAGTTTAGCAGCGCCCCCCTACAATGAGCAGTTCTTC
many	TRBJ1-1	TRBD1	TRBV3-1	CASSPDGQATEAFF	TGTGCCAGCAGCCCCGATGGACAGGCCACTGAAGCTTTCTTT
NA	TRBJ2-1	NA	TRBV3-1	CASSQDPRGVSYNEQFF	TGTGCCAGCAGCCAAGATCCAAGGGGTGTCTCCTACAATGAGCAGTTCTTC
many	TRBJ2-7	NA	TRBV12-3/TRBV12-4	CASSLSRASYEQYF	TGTGCCAGCAGTTTATCCAGGGCCTCCTACGAGCAGTACTTC